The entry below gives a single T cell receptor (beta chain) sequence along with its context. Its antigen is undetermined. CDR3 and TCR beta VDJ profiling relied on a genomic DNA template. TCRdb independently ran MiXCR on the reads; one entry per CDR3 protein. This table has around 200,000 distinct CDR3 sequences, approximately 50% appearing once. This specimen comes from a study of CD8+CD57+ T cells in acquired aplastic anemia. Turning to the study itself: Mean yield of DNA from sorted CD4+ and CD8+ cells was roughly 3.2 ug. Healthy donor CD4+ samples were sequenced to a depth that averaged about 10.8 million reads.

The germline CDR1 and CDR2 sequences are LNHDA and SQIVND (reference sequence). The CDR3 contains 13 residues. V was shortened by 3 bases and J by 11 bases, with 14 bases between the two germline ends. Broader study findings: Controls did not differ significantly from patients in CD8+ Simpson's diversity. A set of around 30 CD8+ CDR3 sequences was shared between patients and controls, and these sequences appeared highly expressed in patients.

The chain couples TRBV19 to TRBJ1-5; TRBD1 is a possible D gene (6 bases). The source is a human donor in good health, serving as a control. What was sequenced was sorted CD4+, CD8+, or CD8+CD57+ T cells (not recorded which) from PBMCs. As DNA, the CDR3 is TGTGCCAGTAGTATGGGGGGGCCGAAGACCCAGCATTTT. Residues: CASSMGGPKTQHF.